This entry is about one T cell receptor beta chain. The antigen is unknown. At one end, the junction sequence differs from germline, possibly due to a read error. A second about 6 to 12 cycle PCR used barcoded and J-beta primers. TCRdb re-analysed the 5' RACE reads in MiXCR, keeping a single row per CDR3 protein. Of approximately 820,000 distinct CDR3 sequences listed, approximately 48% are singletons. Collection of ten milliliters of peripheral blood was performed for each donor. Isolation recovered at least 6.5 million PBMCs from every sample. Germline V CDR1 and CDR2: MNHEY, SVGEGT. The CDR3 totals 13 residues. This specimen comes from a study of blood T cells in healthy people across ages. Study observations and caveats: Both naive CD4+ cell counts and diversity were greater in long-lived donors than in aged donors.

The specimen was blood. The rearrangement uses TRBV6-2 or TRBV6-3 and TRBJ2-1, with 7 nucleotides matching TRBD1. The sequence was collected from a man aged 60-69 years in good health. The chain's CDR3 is CSTTGVLGYEQFF. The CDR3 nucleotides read TGCTCAACTACAGGGGTACTTGGCTACGAGCAGTTCTTC.